The 15 T cell receptor beta chains below come from one sample, sequenced in a study of regulatory T cells in long-lasting Graves disease. Time point: newly diagnosed GD, antithyroid drugs for less than 3 months. After RNA was extracted from PBMCs, the TCR library was made from it. The TCR beta library used iRepertoire HTBI primers with Arm-PCR amplification of CDR3. TCRdb reanalysed the multiplex PCR reads using MiXCR and keeps one entry per CDR3 protein. The table lists a few hundred thousand distinct CDR3 sequences, about 10% of them singletons, with under 20% in the top ten. These data are also associated with another study on T cells in Graves' hyperthyroidism and ophthalmopathy.

This material consisted of peripheral blood mononuclear cells (PBMCs), taken at new diagnosis, from a patient treated with antithyroid drugs. These receptors were collected from a woman aged 18-35 years with Graves disease.

This clonotype came up many times. This CDR3 is CASSSDREQETQYF. The CDR3 DNA is TGTGCCAGCAGCTCGGACAGGGAACAAGAGACCCAGTACTTC. This sequence joins TRBV7-2 and TRBJ2-5; 8 nucleotides line up with TRBD1. V gave up 4 bases and J gave up 2 bases; unmatched junction bases: 3. CDR3 size: 14 residues. CDR1 and CDR2 (germline): SGHTA, FQGNSA.

This clonotype was observed many times. This chain joins TRBV2 and TRBJ2-2; D possibly corresponds to TRBD2 (5 bases). V lost 4 bases and J 6 bases, leaving 12 bases between the germline ends. Germline V gives CDR1 SNHLY, CDR2 FYNNEI. CDR3 length: 14 amino acids. For the CDR3, the DNA is TGTGCCAGCAGTGGAGGGCTGTCGGCCGGGGAGCTGTTTTTT. Its protein product is CASSGGLSAGELFF.

This clonotype was seen ten or more times. V usage is TRBV12-3 or TRBV12-4 and J usage is TRBJ1-2; D is unresolved. This CDR3 is built from 14 residues. With 3 bases removed from V and 2 bases from J, the gap between germline ends came to 10 bases. The CDR3 bases are TGTGCCAGCAGTTTCAACGGCAGCAACTATGGCTACACCTTC. Protein sequence: CASSFNGSNYGYTF.

This clonotype was detected many times. The chain employs TRBV9 and TRBJ2-5; 7 bases agree with TRBD2. The CDR3 loop spans 15 amino acids. Germline V gives CDR1 SGDLS, CDR2 YYNGEE. V trimming: 4 bases; J trimming: 0 bases; junction bases outside the gene matches: 6. CDR3 residues: CASSLGGGYQETQYF. The CDR3 nucleotides are TGTGCCAGCAGCTTGGGGGGGGGGTACCAAGAGACCCAGTACTTC.

This clonotype has only a few counts. This rearrangement joins TRBV19 to TRBJ1-1; no clear D gene. With 4 bases removed from V and 3 bases from J, the gap between germline ends came to 6 bases. This CDR3 is built from 12 residues. Germline CDR1 LNHDA, CDR2 SQIVND (reference sequence). The CDR3 protein is CASSRAYTEAFF. The CDR3 region has the DNA TGTGCCAGTAGTAGGGCATACACTGAAGCTTTCTTT.

In its sample, this clonotype was seen many times. This chain links TRBV7-9 with TRBJ1-2, with D possibly being TRBD1 (6 bases). The CDR3 covers 15 residues. The V end lost 0 bases, the J end lost 4 bases, and 12 bases lay between the germline ends. The germline V gene has CDR1 SEHNR and CDR2 FQNEAQ (reference sequence). The CDR3 loop is CASSLAGDRTYGYTF. For the CDR3, the DNA is TGTGCCAGCAGCTTAGCGGGAGACAGGACCTATGGCTACACCTTC.

The sample holds a few counts of this clonotype. The J gene is TRBJ1-2, the V gene TRBV6-5; weak D call: TRBD1 (5 bases). The CDR3 runs 20 residues. Trimming left V 0 bases short and J 4 bases short, with 27 bases between. Germline-derived CDR1 and CDR2 are MNHEY and SVGAGI. The CDR3 coding sequence is TGTGCCAGCAGTTACTCGACGGGCAGGGCAGGGAAGGTTTTCGTCTATGGCTACACCTTC. Translation gives CASSYSTGRAGKVFVYGYTF.

There are many counts of this clonotype. The rearrangement uses TRBV7-9 and TRBJ2-2; D ambiguous. Trimming removed 3 bases at V and 1 base at J, with 6 bases between. CDR3 length: 14 residues. Germline CDR1 reads SEHNR; CDR2 reads FQNEAQ (reference sequence). The CDR3 is CASSFDLNTGELFF. DNA for the CDR3: TGTGCCAGCAGCTTTGACTTGAACACCGGGGAGCTGTTTTTT.

This chain connects TRBV10-2 to TRBJ2-5; 7 nucleotides agree with TRBD2. The CDR3 is 14 residues long. CDR1 WSHSY and CDR2 SAAADI come from the germline V gene. Losses at the gene ends were 3 bases for V and 5 bases for J; bases not matched to a gene: 6. Here the CDR3 reads CASSELASRETQYF. In DNA, the CDR3 is TGCGCCAGCAGTGAACTAGCGTCAAGGGAGACCCAGTACTTC.

Only a few counts were recorded for this clonotype. This chain links TRBV29-1 with TRBJ2-5, with 7 bases fitting TRBD1. The length of the CDR3 is 14 residues. Looked up from germline, CDR1 is SQVTM and CDR2 is ANQGSEA. V lost 6 bases to trimming and J lost 2 bases; unmatched junction nucleotides: 9. CDR3 sequence reads: CSVNTGQRQETQYF. CDR3 bases: TGCAGCGTCAATACGGGACAGCGACAAGAGACCCAGTACTTC.

The chain carries TRBV20-1 and TRBJ2-2; a weak D match, TRBD2 (6 bases). The length of the CDR3 is 16 residues. Germline V gene lookup returns CDR1 DFQATT and CDR2 SNEGSKA (reference sequence). Trimming removed 2 bases from V and 7 bases from J, with 20 bases in between. CDR3 sequence: CSARPSRGLNGGELFF. CDR3 DNA sequence: TGCAGTGCTAGACCTTCGCGGGGCCTGAATGGCGGGGAGCTGTTTTTT.

This clonotype was detected a few times. The CDR3 bases are TGTGCCAGCAGCCCAGGAGGTGGCTACACCTTC. Protein: CASSPGGGYTF. The gene calls are TRBV6-2 or TRBV6-3 and TRBJ1-2; D is unresolved. CDR1 MNHEY and CDR2 SVGEGT come from the germline V gene. The CDR3 has 11 amino acids. V gave up 6 bases and J gave up 7 bases, with 9 bases separating them.

This clonotype was seen more than once but under ten times. This chain joins TRBV4-3 and TRBJ1-2, with unresolved D. Per germline, CDR1 LGHNA and CDR2 YSLEER. CDR3 length: 14 residues. The V end was cut by 0 bases, the J end by 3 bases, with 8 bases between. This CDR3 reads CASSQDRSYYGYTF. In nucleotides, the CDR3 is TGCGCCAGCAGCCAAGATAGGAGCTACTATGGCTACACCTTC.

The J gene is TRBJ1-1, the V gene TRBV4-2; 8 positions agree with TRBD1. Trimming at V came to 0 bases and at J to 0 bases, leaving 9 bases not matched to a gene. Germline V gene lookup returns CDR1 LGHNA and CDR2 YNFKEQ. The CDR3 consists of 18 residues. The CDR3 spells CASSQDRDRWGVNTEAFF. The CDR3 coding sequence is TGTGCCAGCAGCCAAGATCGGGACAGGTGGGGGGTGAACACTGAAGCTTTCTTT.

This clonotype was recorded many times. The chain links TRBV27 to TRBJ2-2, with TRBD2 identical over 11 bases. The germline V gene has CDR1 MNHEY and CDR2 SMNVEV (reference sequence). Trimming removed 3 bases from V and 7 bases from J; junction bases left unmatched: 4. The CDR3 loop spans 15 amino acids. CDR3 bases: TGTGCCAGCAGTTTGCCTAGCGGGAGGATCGGGGAGCTGTTTTTT. It yields the protein CASSLPSGRIGELFF.